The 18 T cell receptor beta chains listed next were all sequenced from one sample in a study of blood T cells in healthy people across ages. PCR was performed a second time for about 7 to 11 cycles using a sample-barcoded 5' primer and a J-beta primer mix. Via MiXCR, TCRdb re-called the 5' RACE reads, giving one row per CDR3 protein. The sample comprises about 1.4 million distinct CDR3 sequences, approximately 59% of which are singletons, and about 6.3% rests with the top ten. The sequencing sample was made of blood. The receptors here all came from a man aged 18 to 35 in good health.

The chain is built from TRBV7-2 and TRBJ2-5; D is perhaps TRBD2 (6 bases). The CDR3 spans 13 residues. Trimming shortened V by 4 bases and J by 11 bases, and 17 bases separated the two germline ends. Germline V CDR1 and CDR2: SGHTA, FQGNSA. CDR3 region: CASSSRPSGEQYF. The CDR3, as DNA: TGTGCCAGCAGCTCACGCCCCTCGGGGGAGCAGTACTTC. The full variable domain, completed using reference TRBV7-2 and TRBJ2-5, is GAGVSQSPSNKVTEKGKDVELRCDPISGHTALYWYRQSLGQGLEFLIYFQGNSAPDKSGLPSDRFSAERTGGSVSTLTIQRTQQEDSAVYLCASSSRPSGEQYFGPGTRLLVL.

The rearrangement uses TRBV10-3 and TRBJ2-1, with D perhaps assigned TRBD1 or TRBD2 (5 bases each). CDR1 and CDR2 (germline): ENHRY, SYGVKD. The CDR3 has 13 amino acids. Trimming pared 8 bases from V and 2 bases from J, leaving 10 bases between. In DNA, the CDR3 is TGTGCCATCCGGGACGGAACCTACAATGAGCAGTTCTTC. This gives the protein CAIRDGTYNEQFF.

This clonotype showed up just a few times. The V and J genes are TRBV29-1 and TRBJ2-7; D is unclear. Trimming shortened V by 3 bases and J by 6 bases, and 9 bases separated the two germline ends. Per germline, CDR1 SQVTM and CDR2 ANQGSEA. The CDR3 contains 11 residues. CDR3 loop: CSVDVGGEQYF. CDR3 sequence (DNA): TGCAGCGTTGATGTCGGCGGCGAGCAGTACTTC.

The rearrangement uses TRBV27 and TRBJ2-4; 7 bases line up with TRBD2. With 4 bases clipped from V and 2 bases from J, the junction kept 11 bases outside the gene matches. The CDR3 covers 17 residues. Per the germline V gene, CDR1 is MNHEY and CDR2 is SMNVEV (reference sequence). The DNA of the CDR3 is TGTGCCAGCAGTTCTATTGGGCTAGCGGATTCCAAAAACATTCAGTACTTC. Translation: CASSSIGLADSKNIQYF.

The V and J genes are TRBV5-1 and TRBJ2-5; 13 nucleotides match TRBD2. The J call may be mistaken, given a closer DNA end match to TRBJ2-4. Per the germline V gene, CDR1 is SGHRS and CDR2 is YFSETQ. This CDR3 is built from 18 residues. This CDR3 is CASSLGTSGSLVKNIQYF. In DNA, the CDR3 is TGCGCCAGCAGCTTGGGGACTAGCGGGAGTCTGGTCAAAAACATTCAGTACTTC.

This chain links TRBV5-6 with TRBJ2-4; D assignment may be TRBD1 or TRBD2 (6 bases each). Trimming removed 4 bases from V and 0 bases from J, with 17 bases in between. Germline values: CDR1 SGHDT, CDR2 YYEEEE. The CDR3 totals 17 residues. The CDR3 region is CASSHGGRRIAKNIQYF. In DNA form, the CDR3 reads TGTGCCAGCAGCCACGGGGGCAGGAGGATAGCCAAAAACATTCAGTACTTC.

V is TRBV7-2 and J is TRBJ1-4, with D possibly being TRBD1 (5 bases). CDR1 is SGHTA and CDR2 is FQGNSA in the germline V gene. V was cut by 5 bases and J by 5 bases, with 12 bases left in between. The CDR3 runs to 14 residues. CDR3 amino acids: CASSPDSSNEKLFF. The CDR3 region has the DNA TGTGCCAGCAGCCCTGACAGTTCCAATGAAAAACTGTTTTTT.

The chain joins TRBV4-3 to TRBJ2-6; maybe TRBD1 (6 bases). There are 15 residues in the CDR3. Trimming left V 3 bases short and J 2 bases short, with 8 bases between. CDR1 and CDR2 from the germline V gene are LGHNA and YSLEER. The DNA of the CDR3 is TGCGCCAGCAGCCACAGGACAGCTGGGGCCAACGTCCTGACTTTC. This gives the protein CASSHRTAGANVLTF.

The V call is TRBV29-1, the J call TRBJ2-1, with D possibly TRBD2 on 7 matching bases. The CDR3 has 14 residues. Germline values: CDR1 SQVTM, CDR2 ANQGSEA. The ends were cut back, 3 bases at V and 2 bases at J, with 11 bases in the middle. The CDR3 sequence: CSVDWGGPYNEQFF. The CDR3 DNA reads TGCAGCGTTGATTGGGGGGGCCCCTACAATGAGCAGTTCTTC.

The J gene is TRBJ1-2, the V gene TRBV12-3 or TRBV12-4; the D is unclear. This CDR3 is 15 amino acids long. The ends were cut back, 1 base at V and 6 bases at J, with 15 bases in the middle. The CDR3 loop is CASSLGAIPPDGYTF. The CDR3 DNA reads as TGTGCCAGCAGTTTAGGTGCGATACCGCCGGATGGCTACACCTTC.

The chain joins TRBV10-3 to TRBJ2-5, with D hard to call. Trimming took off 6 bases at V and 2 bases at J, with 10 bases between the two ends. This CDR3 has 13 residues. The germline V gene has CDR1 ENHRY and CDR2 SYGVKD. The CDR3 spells CAISLTSQETQYF. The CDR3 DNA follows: TGTGCCATCAGCTTAACATCACAAGAGACCCAGTACTTC.

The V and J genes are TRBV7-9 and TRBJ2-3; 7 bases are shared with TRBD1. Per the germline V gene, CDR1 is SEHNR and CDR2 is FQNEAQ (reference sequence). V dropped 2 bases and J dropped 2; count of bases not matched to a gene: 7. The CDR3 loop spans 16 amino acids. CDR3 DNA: TGTGCCAGCAGCTTAAGGACAGGCCCCACCACAGATACGCAGTATTTT. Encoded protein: CASSLRTGPTTDTQYF. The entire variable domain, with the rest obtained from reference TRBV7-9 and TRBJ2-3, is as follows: DTGVSQNPRHKITKRGQNVTFRCDPISEHNRLYWYRQTLGQGPEFLTYFQNEAQLEKSRLLSDRFSAERPKGSFSTLEIQRTEQGDSAMYLCASSLRTGPTTDTQYFGPGTRLTVL.

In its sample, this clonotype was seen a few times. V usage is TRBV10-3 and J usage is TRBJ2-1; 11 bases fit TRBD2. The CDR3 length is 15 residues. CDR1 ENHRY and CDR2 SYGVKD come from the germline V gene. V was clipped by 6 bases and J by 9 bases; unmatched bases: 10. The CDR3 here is CAISLTSGSISEQFF. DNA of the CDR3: TGTGCCATCAGCCTCACTAGCGGGAGTATAAGTGAGCAGTTCTTC.

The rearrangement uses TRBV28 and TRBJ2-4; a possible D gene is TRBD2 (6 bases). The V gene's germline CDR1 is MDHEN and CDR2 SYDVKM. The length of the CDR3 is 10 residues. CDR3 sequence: CGAGLNIQYF. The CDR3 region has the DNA TGTGGGGCGGGGTTGAACATTCAGTACTTC. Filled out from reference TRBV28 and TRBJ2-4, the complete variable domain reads DVKVTQSSRYLVKRTGEKVFLECVQDMDHENMFWYRQDPGLGLRLIYFSYDVKMKEKGDIPEGYSVSREKKERFSLILESASTNQTSMYLCGAGLNIQYFGAGTRLSVL.

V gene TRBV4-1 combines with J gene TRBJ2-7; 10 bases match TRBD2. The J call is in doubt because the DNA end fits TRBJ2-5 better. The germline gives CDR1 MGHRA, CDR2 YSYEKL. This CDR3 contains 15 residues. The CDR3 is CASSQGGTSVETQYF. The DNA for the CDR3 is TGCGCCAGCAGCCAAGGAGGGACTAGCGTCGAGACCCAGTACTTC.

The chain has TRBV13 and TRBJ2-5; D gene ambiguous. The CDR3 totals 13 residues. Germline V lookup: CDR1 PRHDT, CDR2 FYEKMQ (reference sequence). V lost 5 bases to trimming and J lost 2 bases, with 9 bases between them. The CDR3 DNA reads TGTGCCAGCAGCGTGAGAATTCAAGAGACCCAGTACTTC. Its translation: CASSVRIQETQYF.

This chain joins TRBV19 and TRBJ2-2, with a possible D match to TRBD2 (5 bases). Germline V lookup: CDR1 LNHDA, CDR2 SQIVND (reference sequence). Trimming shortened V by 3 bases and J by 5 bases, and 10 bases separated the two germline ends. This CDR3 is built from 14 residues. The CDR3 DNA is TGTGCCAGTAGTATCGGGGTTGGGACCGGGGAGCTGTTTTTT. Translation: CASSIGVGTGELFF.

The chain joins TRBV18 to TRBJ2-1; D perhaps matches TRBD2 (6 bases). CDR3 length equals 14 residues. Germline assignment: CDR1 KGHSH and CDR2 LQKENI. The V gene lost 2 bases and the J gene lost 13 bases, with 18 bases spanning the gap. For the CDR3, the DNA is TGTGCCAGCTCACCAAGGACTAATGACTATACCCAGTTCTTC. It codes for CASSPRTNDYTQFF.